The entry below describes one T cell receptor beta chain. Its matching antigen is unknown. This may stem from a read error, because a much larger clone lies one nucleotide away. The sample belongs to a study of blood T cells in healthy people across ages. Findings and caveats of the study: The authors considered diversity estimates from one million T cells to be underestimates.

The authors ran a second PCR of roughly 6 to 12 cycles using a sample-barcoded 5' primer and a J-beta primer mix. TCRdb reprocessed the 5' RACE reads with MiXCR, giving one entry per CDR3 protein. In the table there are roughly 680,000 distinct CDR3 sequences, over 40% of which are singletons. Material for sequencing was blood. The source of this sequence is a woman older than 75 in good health.

CDR3 bases: TGTGCCAGCAGTTGGGGACGGGGCTACAATGAGCAGTACTTC. Translated, it gives CASSWGRGYNEQYF. This chain joins TRBV6-5 and TRBJ2-7; D is tentatively TRBD1 or TRBD2 (5 bases each). The V end lost 4 bases, the J end lost 7 bases, and 17 bases lay between the germline ends. The CDR3 sequence is 14 residues long. Germline CDR1 MNHEY, CDR2 SVGAGI.